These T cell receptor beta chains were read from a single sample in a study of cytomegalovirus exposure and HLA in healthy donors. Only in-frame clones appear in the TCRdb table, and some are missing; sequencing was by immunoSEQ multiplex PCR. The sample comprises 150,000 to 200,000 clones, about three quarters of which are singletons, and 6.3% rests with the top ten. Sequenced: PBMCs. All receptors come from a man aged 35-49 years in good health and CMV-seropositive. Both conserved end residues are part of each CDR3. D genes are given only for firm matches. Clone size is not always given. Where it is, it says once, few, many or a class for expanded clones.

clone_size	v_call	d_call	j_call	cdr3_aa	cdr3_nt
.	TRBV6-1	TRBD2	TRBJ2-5	CASRIGTKFETQYF	TGTGCCAGCAGGATCGGGACTAAGTTTGAGACCCAGTACTTC
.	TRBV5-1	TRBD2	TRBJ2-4	CASRPGLADKNIQYF	TGCGCCAGCAGGCCGGGACTAGCTGACAAAAACATTCAGTACTTC
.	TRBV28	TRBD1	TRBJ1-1	CASSFLHQGGLNTEAFF	TGTGCCAGCAGTTTTTTGCATCAAGGGGGCTTGAACACTGAAGCTTTCTTT
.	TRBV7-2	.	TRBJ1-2	CASSSQGQGYTF	TGTGCCAGCAGCTCCCAGGGGCAAGGCTACACCTTC
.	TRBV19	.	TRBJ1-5	CASSIPPGRKSSNQPQHF	TGTGCCAGTAGTATCCCCCCAGGTCGGAAATCCAGCAATCAGCCCCAGCATTTT
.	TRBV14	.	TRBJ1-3	CASSQVTTAFSGNTIYF	TGTGCCAGCAGCCAAGTCACAACAGCCTTCTCTGGAAACACCATATATTTT
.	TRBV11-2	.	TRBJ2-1	CASSLVIGSGLGNEQFF	TGTGCCAGCAGCTTAGTGATCGGGAGCGGTTTAGGAAATGAGCAGTTCTTC
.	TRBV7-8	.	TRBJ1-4	CASSLGFSRGGEELFF	TGTGCCAGCAGCTTAGGGTTCAGCAGGGGAGGGGAGGAACTGTTTTTT
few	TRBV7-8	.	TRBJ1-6	CASSLVANSPLHF	TGTGCCAGCAGCTTAGTGGCCAATTCACCCCTCCACTTT
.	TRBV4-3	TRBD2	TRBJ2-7	CASSRSGGTLLREQYF	TGCGCCAGCAGCCGGTCCGGGGGGACTCTCCTACGTGAGCAGTACTTC
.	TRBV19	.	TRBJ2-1	CASSIGGSNNEQFF	TGTGCCAGTAGTATAGGCGGCAGCAACAATGAGCAGTTCTTC
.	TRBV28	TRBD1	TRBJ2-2	CASSTGQGMVGELFF	TGTGCCAGCTCTACGGGACAGGGGATGGTCGGGGAGCTGTTTTTT
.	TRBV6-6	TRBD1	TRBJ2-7	CASGRTGGTYEQYF	TGTGCCAGCGGGAGGACAGGGGGTACCTACGAGCAGTACTTC
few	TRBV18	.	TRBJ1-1	CASSMGTNTEAFF	TGTGCCAGCTCCATGGGCACGAACACTGAAGCTTTCTTT
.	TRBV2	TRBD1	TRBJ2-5	CASSPGTGEKTQYF	TGTGCCAGCAGCCCCGGGACAGGGGAGAAGACCCAGTACTTC
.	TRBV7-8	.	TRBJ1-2	CASSLGGQNYGYTF	TGTGCCAGCAGCTTAGGGGGCCAGAACTATGGCTACACCTTC
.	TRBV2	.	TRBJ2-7	CASSEVRDYEQYF	TGTGCCAGCAGTGAAGTACGGGATTACGAGCAGTACTTC
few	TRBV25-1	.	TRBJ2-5	CASSEVGLEETQYF	TGTGCCAGCAGTGAAGTGGGACTCGAAGAGACCCAGTACTTC
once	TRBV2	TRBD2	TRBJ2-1	CASRRLAGMDEQFF	TGTGCCAGCAGGCGACTAGCGGGAATGGATGAGCAGTTCTTC
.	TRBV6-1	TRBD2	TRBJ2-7	CASSQRESGYEQYF	TGTGCCAGCAGTCAGCGGGAGAGTGGGTACGAGCAGTACTTC
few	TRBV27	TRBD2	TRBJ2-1	CASRRYLIKPGLAGEEQFF	TGTGCCAGCAGACGTTATCTAATAAAACCGGGACTAGCGGGAGAGGAGCAGTTCTTC
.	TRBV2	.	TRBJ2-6	CARDSSGANGLTF	TGTGCCAGAGACAGTTCTGGGGCCAACGGCCTGACTTTC
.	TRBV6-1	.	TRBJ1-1	CASSDGGMNTEAFF	TGTGCCAGCAGTGACGGGGGAATGAACACTGAAGCTTTCTTT
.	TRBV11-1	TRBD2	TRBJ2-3	CASSPWTSPGTDTQYF	TGTGCCAGCAGCCCCTGGACTAGCCCTGGCACAGATACGCAGTATTTT
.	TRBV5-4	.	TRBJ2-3	CASSSRAESDTQYF	TGTGCCAGCAGCTCTCGCGCGGAGTCAGATACGCAGTATTTT
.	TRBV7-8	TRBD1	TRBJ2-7	CASSYSRDRAAYEQYF	TGTGCCAGCAGCTACAGCCGGGACAGAGCTGCCTACGAGCAGTACTTC
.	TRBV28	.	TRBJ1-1	CASSDEDRNEAFF	TGTGCCAGCAGTGACGAGGACAGAAATGAAGCTTTCTTT
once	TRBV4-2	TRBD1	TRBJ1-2	CASIRGEQGDYGYTF	TGTGCCAGTATCCGGGGGGAACAGGGGGACTATGGCTACACCTTC
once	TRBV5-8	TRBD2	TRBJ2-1	CASSLTSGIYNEQFF	TGTGCCAGCAGCCTGACTAGCGGGATCTACAATGAGCAGTTCTTC
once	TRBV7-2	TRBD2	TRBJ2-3	CASSPTSGRGGDTQYF	TGTGCCAGCAGCCCGACTAGCGGGAGAGGAGGAGATACGCAGTATTTT
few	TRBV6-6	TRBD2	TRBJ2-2	CASSYSGRLFTGELFF	TGTGCCAGCAGCTATAGCGGGAGGCTATTCACCGGGGAGCTGTTTTTT